This T cell receptor (beta chain) is drawn from a study of blood T cell repertoires in COVID-19. Libraries were prepared by immunoSEQ multiplex PCR; TCRdb keeps only in-frame clonotypes and omits some of them. The table has tens of thousands of clones, about 80% seen once. Germline V gene lookup returns CDR1 SEHNR and CDR2 FQNEAQ (reference sequence). J lost 0 bases, V lost 5 bases, and 10 bases had no gene match. The CDR3 loop spans 17 amino acids. The rearrangement joins TRBV7-9 to TRBJ2-3; 8 bases agree with TRBD2. Specimen: peripheral blood. The TCR sequence derives from a man in his thirties or forties with COVID-19, enrolled during active disease. Written as DNA, the CDR3 is TGTGCCAGCAGCCATACCTTAGCGGGGAAGAGCACAGATACGCAGTATTTT. Encoded protein: CASSHTLAGKSTDTQYF.